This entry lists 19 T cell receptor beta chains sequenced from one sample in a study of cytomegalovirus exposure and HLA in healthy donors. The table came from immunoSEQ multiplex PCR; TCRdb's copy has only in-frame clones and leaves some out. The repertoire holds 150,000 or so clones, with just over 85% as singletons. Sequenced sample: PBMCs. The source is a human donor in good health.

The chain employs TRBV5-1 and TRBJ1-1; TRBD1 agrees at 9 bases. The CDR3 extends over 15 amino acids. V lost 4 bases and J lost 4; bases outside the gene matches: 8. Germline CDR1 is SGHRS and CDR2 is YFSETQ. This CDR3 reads CASSRGTGTGTEAFF. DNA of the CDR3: TGCGCCAGCAGCCGGGGGACAGGGACGGGCACTGAAGCTTTCTTT.

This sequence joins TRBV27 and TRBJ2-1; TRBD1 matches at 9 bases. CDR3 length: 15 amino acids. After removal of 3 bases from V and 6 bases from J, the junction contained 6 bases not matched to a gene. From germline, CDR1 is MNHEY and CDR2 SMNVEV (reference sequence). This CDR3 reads CASSFGDRAINEQFF. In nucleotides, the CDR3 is TGTGCCAGCAGTTTTGGGGACAGGGCTATCAATGAGCAGTTCTTC.

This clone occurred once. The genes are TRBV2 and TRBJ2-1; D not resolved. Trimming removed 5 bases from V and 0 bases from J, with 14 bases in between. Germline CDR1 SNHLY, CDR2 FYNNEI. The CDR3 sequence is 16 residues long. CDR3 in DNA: TGTGCCAGCAGTCCCTCCGGCGGTAGCTCCTACAATGAGCAGTTCTTC. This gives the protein CASSPSGGSSYNEQFF.

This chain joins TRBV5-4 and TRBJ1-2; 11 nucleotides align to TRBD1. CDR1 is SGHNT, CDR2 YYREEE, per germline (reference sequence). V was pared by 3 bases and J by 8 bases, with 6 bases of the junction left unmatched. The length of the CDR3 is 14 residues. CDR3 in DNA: TGTGCCAGCAGCTCGATGGACAGGGGGCCCGGCTACACCTTC. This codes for CASSSMDRGPGYTF.

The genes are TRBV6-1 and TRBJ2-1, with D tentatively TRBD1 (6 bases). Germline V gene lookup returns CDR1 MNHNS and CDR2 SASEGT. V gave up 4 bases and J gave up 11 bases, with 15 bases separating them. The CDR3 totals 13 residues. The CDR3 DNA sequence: TGTGCCAGCAGTGGACAGGAACGTTCCCAGCAGTTCTTC. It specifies CASSGQERSQQFF.

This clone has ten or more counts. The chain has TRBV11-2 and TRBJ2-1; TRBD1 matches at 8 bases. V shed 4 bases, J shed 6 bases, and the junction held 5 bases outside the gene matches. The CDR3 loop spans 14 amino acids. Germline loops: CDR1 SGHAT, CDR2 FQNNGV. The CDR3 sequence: CASSSRQGSNEQFF. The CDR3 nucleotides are TGTGCCAGCAGCTCCCGACAGGGGAGCAATGAGCAGTTCTTC.

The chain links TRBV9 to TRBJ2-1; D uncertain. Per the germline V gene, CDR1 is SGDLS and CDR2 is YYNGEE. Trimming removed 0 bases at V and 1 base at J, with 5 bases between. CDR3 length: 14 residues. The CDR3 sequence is CASSVAGSYNEQFF. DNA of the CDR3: TGTGCCAGCAGCGTAGCAGGTTCCTACAATGAGCAGTTCTTC. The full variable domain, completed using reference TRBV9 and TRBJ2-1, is DSGVTQTPKHLITATGQRVTLRCSPRSGDLSVYWYQQSLDQGLQFLIQYYNGEERAKGNILERFSAQQFPDLHSELNLSSLELGDSALYFCASSVAGSYNEQFFGPGTRLTVL.

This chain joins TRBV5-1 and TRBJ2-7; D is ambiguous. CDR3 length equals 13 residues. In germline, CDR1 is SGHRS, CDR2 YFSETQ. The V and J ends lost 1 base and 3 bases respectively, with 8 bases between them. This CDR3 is CASSLTPGYEQYF. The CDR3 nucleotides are TGCGCCAGCAGCTTGACTCCGGGCTACGAGCAGTACTTC.

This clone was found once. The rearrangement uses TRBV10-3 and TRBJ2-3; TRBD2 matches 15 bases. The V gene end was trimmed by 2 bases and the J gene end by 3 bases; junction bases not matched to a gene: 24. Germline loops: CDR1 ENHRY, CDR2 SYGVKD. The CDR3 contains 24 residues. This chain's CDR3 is CAISEPEPGAARGTSGRSTDTQYF. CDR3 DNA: TGTGCCATCAGTGAGCCCGAGCCCGGAGCGGCGAGGGGGACTAGCGGGAGGTCGACAGATACGCAGTATTTT.

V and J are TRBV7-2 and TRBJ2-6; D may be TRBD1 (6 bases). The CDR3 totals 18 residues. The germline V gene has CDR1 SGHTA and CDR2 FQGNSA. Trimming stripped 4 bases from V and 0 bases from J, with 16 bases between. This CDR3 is CASSSLRGLGSGANVLTF. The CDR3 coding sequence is TGTGCCAGCAGCTCCCTTAGGGGGTTGGGCTCTGGGGCCAACGTCCTGACTTTC.

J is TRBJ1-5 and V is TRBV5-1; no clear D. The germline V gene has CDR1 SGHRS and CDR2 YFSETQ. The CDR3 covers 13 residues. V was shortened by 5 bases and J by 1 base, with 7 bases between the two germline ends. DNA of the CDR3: TGCGCCAGCAGAGAGGGAAGCAATCAGCCCCAGCATTTT. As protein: CASREGSNQPQHF. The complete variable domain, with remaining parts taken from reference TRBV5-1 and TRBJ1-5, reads KAGVTQTPRYLIKTRGQQVTLSCSPISGHRSVSWYQQTPGQGLQFLFEYFSETQRNKGNFPGRFSGRQFSNSRSEMNVSTLELGDSALYLCASREGSNQPQHFGDGTRLSIL.

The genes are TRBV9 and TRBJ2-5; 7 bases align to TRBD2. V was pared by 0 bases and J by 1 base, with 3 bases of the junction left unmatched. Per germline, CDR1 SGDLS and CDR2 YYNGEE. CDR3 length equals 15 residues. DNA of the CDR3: TGTGCCAGCAGCGTAGGAACGGGGGGCCAAGAGACCCAGTACTTC. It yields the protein CASSVGTGGQETQYF. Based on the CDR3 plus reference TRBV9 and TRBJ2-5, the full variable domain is DSGVTQTPKHLITATGQRVTLRCSPRSGDLSVYWYQQSLDQGLQFLIQYYNGEERAKGNILERFSAQQFPDLHSELNLSSLELGDSALYFCASSVGTGGQETQYFGPGTRLLVL.

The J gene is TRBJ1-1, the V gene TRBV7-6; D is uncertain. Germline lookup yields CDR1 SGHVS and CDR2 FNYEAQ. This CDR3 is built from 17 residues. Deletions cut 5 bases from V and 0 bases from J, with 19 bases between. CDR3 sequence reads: CASSRLRRAGVNTEAFF. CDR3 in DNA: TGTGCCAGCAGCCGCCTCCGGAGGGCCGGGGTGAACACTGAAGCTTTCTTT.

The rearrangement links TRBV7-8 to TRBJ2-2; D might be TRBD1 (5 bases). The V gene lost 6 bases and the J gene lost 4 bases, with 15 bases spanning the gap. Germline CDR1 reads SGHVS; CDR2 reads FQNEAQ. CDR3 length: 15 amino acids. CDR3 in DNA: TGTGCCAGCAGAGTGAATGGACAACTCACCGGGGAGCTGTTTTTT. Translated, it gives CASRVNGQLTGELFF.

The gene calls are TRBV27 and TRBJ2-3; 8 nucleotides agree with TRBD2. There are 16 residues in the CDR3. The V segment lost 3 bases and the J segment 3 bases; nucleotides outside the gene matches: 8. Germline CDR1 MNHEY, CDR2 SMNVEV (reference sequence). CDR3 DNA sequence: TGTGCCAGCAGTTTCGGGAGCGGGAGTGGGACAGATACGCAGTATTTT. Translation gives CASSFGSGSGTDTQYF.

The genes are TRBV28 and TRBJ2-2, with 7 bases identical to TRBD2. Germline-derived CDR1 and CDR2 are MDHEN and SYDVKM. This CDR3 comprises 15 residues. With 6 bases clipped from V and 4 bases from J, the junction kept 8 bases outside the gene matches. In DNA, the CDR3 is TGTGCCAGCAGGCCTGTAGGGAGGGCCACCGGGGAGCTGTTTTTT. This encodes CASRPVGRATGELFF.

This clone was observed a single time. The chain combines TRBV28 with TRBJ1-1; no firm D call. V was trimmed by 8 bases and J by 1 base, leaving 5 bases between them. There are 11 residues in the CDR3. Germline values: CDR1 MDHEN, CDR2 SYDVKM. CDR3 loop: CASESNTEAFF. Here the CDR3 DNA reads TGTGCCAGCGAGTCGAACACTGAAGCTTTCTTT.

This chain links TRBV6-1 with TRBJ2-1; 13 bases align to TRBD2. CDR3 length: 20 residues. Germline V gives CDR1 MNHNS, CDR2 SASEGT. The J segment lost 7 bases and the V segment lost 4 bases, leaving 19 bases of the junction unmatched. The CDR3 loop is CASSGTPGLAGLGIGNEQFF. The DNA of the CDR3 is TGTGCCAGCAGTGGAACACCGGGACTAGCGGGATTAGGTATTGGGAATGAGCAGTTCTTC.

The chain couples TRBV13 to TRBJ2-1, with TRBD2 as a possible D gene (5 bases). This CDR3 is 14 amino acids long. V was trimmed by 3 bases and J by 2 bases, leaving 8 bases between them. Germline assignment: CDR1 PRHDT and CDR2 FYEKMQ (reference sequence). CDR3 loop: CASSLWRAYNEQFF. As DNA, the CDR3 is TGTGCCAGCAGCTTGTGGCGGGCCTACAATGAGCAGTTCTTC.